This T cell receptor beta chain was recovered during a study of T cells in localized non-small cell lung cancer. Notes on the study in general: Paired adjacent lung recovered a median around 62 of the top 100 tumor clones. Greater T cell density in blood accompanied longer overall survival. Tumor samples were not multi-region, leaving intratumor heterogeneity unexcluded.

For this clone: Its antigen is not identified.

Some clones are missing from TCRdb's copy, which holds only in-frame ones; the method was immunoSEQ multiplex PCR. The sample records roughly 53,000 clones, approximately 88% being singletons. This CDR3 has 12 amino acids. The V gene's germline CDR1 is SGHNT and CDR2 YENEEA. Trimming shortened V by 6 bases and J by 10 bases, and 13 bases separated the two germline ends. The TCR was taken from a man aged 35-69 years with stage III lung adenocarcinoma. Sequenced material: peripheral blood mononuclear cells, taken before any cancer treatment. The chain combines TRBV11-3 with TRBJ2-1; D gene ambiguous. CDR3 DNA: TGTGCCAGCAGATCCCTAGGTGAGGAGCAGTTCTTC. It translates to CASRSLGEEQFF.